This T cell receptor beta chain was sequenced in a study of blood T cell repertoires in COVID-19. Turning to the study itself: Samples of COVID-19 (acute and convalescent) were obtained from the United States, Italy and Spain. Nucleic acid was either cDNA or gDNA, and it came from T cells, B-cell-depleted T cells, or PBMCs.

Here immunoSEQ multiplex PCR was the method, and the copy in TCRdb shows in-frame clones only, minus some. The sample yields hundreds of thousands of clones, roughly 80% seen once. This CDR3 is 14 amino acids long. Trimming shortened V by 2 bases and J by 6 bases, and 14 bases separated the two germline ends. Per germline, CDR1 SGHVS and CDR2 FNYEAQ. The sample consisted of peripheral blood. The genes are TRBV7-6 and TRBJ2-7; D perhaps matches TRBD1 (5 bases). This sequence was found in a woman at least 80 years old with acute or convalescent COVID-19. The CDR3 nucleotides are TGTGCCAGCAGCTTACTAGTCACAGGAAGCGAGCAGTACTTC. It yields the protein CASSLLVTGSEQYF. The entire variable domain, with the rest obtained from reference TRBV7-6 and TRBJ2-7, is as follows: GAGVSQSPRYKVTKRGQDVALRCDPISGHVSLYWYRQALGQGPEFLTYFNYEAQQDKSGLPNDRFSAERPEGSISTLTIQRTEQRDSAMYRCASSLLVTGSEQYFGPGTRLTVT.